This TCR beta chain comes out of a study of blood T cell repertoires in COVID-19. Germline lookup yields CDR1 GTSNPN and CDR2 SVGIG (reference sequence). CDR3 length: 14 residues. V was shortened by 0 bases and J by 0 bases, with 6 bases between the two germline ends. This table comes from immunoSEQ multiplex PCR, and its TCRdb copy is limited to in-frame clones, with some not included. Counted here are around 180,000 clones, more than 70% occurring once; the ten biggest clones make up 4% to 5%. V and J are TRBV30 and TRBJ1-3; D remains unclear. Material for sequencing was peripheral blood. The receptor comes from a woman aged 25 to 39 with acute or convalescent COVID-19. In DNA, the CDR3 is TGTGCCTGGAGTGTACTTAGCTCTGGAAACACCATATATTTT. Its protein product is CAWSVLSSGNTIYF.